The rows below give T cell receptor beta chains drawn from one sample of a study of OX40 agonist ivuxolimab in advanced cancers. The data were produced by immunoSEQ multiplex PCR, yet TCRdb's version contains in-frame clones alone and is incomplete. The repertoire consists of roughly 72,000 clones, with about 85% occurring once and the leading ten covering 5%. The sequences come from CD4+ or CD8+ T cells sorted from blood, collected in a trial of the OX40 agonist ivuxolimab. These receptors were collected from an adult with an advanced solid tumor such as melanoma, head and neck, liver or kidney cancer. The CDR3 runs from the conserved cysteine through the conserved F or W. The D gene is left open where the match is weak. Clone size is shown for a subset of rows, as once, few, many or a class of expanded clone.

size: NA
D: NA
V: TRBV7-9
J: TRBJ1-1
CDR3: CASNSGLITEAFF
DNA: TGTGCCAGCAATTCCGGGCTTATCACTGAAGCTTTCTTT

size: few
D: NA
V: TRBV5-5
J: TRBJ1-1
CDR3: CASSLQQASEAFF
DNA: TGTGCCAGCAGCTTGCAGCAGGCTTCTGAAGCTTTCTTT

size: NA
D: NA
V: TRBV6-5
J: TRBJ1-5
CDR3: CASSVSRNSNQPQHF
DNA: TGTGCCAGCAGTGTATCTCGAAATAGCAATCAGCCCCAGCATTTT

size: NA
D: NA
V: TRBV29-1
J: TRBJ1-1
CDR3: CSVRTDRNTEAFF
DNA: TGCAGCGTACGGACGGACAGGAACACTGAAGCTTTCTTT

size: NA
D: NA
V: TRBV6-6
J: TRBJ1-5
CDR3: CASSYRSSNQPQHF
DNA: TGTGCCAGCAGTTACAGGAGTAGCAATCAGCCCCAGCATTTT

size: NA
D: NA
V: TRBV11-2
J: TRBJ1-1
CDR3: CASSSPVAAGNTEAFF
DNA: TGTGCCAGCAGCTCCCCTGTGGCAGCCGGGAACACTGAAGCTTTCTTT

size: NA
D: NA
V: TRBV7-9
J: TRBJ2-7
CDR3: CASSWDDGGRLFYEQYF
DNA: TGTGCCAGCAGCTGGGACGACGGGGGCCGCCTATTCTACGAGCAGTACTTC

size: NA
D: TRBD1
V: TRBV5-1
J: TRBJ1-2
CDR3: CASRSGGDYGYTF
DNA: TGCGCCAGCAGATCAGGGGGAGACTATGGCTACACCTTC

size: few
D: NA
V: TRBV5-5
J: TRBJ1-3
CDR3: CASSLGLAHSGNTIYF
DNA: TGTGCCAGCAGCTTGGGACTTGCGCACTCTGGAAACACCATATATTTT

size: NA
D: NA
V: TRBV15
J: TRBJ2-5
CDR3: CATSRDDKETQYF
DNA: TGTGCCACCAGCAGAGATGACAAAGAGACCCAGTACTTC

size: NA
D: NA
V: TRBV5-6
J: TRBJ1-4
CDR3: CASSGTDGATNEKLFF
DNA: TGTGCCAGCAGCGGAACGGACGGTGCAACTAATGAAAAACTGTTTTTT

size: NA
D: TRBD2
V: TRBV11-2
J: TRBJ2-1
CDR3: CASSLGLAGHNEQFF
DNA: TGTGCCAGCAGCTTAGGACTAGCGGGGCACAATGAGCAGTTCTTC

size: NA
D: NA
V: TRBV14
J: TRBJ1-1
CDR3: CASSLQMNTEAFF
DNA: TGTGCCAGCAGCCTACAGATGAACACTGAAGCTTTCTTT

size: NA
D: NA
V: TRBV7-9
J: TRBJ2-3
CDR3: CASSLSEQFSTDTQYF
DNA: TGTGCCAGCAGCTTAAGTGAACAGTTTAGCACAGATACGCAGTATTTT

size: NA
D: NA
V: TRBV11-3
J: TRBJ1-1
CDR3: CASRKGVMDTEAFF
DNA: TGTGCCAGCAGAAAAGGGGTGATGGACACTGAAGCTTTCTTT

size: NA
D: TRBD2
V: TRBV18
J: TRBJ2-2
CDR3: CASSPRGLAEGGTGELFF
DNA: TGTGCCAGCTCACCACGCGGACTAGCGGAGGGAGGGACCGGGGAGCTGTTTTTT

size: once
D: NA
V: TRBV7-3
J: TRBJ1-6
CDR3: CASSSGPPSNSPLHF
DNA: TGTGCCAGCAGCTCCGGACCTCCAAGTAATTCACCCCTCCACTTT

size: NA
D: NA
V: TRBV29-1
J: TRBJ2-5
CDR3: CSVEDSWTDGAQYF
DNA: TGCAGCGTTGAAGACTCTTGGACAGACGGGGCCCAGTACTTC

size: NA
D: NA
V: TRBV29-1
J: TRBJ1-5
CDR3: CSVAGTEGNQPQHF
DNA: TGCAGCGTTGCCGGGACGGAGGGCAATCAGCCCCAGCATTTT

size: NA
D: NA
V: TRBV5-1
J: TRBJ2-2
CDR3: CASSLAVVTGELFF
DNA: TGCGCCAGCAGCTTGGCCGTGGTCACCGGGGAGCTGTTTTTT

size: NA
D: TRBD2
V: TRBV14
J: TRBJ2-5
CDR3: CASSRLSGTSGMVSRSGETQYF
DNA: TGTGCCAGCAGCCGACTCTCCGGGACTAGCGGGATGGTATCGCGATCGGGTGAGACCCAGTACTTC

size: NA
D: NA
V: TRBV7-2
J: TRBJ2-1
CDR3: CASSLGQYNEQFF
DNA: TGTGCCAGCAGCTTAGGGCAATACAATGAGCAGTTCTTC

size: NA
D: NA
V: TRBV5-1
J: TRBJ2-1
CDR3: CASNPSRGAYNEQFF
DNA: TGCGCCAGCAACCCCAGCAGGGGTGCCTACAATGAGCAGTTCTTC

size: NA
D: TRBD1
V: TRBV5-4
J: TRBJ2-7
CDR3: CASSLAGQGDYEQYF
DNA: TGTGCCAGCAGCTTGGCCGGGCAGGGGGACTACGAGCAGTACTTC

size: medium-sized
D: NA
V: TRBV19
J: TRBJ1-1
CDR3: CASTLAQGNTEAFF
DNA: TGTGCCAGTACCCTGGCCCAGGGCAACACTGAAGCTTTCTTT

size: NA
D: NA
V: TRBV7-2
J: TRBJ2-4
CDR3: CASSLGATGNIQYF
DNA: TGTGCCAGCAGCTTGGGCGCGACGGGGAACATTCAGTACTTC

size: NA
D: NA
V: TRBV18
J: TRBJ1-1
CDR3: CASSPSASTEAFF
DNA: TGTGCCAGCTCACCATCGGCCTCCACTGAAGCTTTCTTT

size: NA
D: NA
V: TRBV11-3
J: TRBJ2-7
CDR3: CASSPRTDSYEQYF
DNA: TGTGCCAGCAGCCCTAGGACAGACTCCTACGAGCAGTACTTC

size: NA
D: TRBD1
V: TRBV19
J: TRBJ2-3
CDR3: CASRTGGGTGTQYF
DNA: TGTGCCAGTAGAACCGGGGGCGGGACAGGCACGCAGTATTTT

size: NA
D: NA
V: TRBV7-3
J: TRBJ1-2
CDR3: CASSQGPSNYGYTF
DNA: TGTGCCAGCAGCCAGGGACCTTCTAACTATGGCTACACCTTC